The entry that follows covers one T cell receptor beta chain sequence. Its target is not known. In the same sample, other DNA sequences code for this CDR3. This specimen comes from a study of beta chain features in type 1 diabetes. Overall study findings and caveats: High-TCR-expressing cells could be over-represented by cDNA sequencing. Insertions at VDJ junctions were less frequent in type 1 diabetes patients. These patients also deleted more nucleotides at the same junctions.

The investigators reverse transcribed all of the isolated RNA, so they sequenced expressed TCRB transcripts. Profiling relied on immunoSEQ multiplex PCR, and the TCRdb table lists in-frame clones only, not all of them. The top ten clones hold 0.65% of a sample with approximately 140,000 clones, over 8% of them seen once. The source is a woman aged 40 to 50 in good health. Sequencing was done on a sample of central memory CD4+ T cells from blood.

CDR3 region: CASSPNYEQYF. DNA for the CDR3: TGTGCCAGCTCACCTAACTACGAGCAGTACTTC. The chain links TRBV18 to TRBJ2-7; D not resolved. The germline V and J ends were trimmed by 3 bases and 3 bases, with 3 bases remaining between them. This CDR3 is 11 amino acids long. Germline CDR1 KGHSH, CDR2 LQKENI.